The sample holds a few counts of the clone carrying this TCR beta chain. Antigen specificity is unknown. The CDR3 totals 11 residues. With 7 bases removed from V and 6 bases from J, the gap between germline ends came to 9 bases. CDR1 and CDR2 from the germline V gene are MNHEY and SVGEGT. Study findings and constraints: Tumor Treg TCRs overlapped most with tumor naive CD4+ cells.

Cells sorted as Tregs were CD4+, CD25+ and CD127-/low. Full-length variable regions came from constant-region reverse primers plus semi-nested Nested Universal Primer A PCR. In TCRdb, the 5' RACE reads were re-called with MiXCR into one record per CDR3 protein. The sample consists of 50,000 to 65,000 distinct CDR3 sequences, about a fifth of them appearing once. The sample taken for sequencing was tumor-infiltrating Tregs sorted from the breast tumor. This TCR was sampled from a female donor with breast cancer. The chain combines TRBV6-2 or TRBV6-3 with TRBJ1-1; D gene ambiguous. The DNA for the CDR3 is TGTGCCAGCACGGACCCCGCTGAAGCTTTCTTT. This translates into CASTDPAEAFF.